This T cell receptor beta chain was captured by sequencing in a study of PD-L1 blockade in urothelial cancer. Study as a whole: Prior chemotherapy regimens per patient numbered 0 to 3. Timepoints chosen for blood analysis were 3 weeks (second dose) and 6 weeks after treatment start. Overall study findings and caveats: Prediction of better survival came from below-median pretreatment blood TCR clonality.

Regarding this clone: Its antigen is undetermined.

The CDR3 is 15 residues long. V lost 5 bases, J lost 4 bases, and 3 bases stayed unmatched. CDR1 is SGHNT, CDR2 YENEEA, per germline. Only in-frame clones appear in the TCRdb table, and some are missing; sequencing was by immunoSEQ multiplex PCR. The data show about 48,000 clones, with 65% to 85% seen just once and around 9.1% held by the top ten. The time point here: peripheral blood 6 weeks after treatment start. Patients in the study were battling locally advanced or metastatic urothelial carcinoma. The chain has TRBV11-3 and TRBJ2-3; 13 bases match TRBD2. The sample here was PBMCs, taken around atezolizumab (anti-PD-L1) treatment. The sequence was obtained from a man between 65 and 85 years old with urothelial cancer. CDR3 nucleotide sequence: TGTGCCAGCAGCACGGGGACTAGCGGGGCAGATACGCAGTATTTT. Protein sequence: CASSTGTSGADTQYF.